Presented here are 2 T cell receptor beta chains from one specimen sequenced in a study of CD8 T cells in Susac syndrome. cDNA came from approximately 0.5 to 1 ug RNA primed by random hexamers. Via MiXCR, TCRdb re-called the immunoSEQ multiplex PCR reads, giving one row per CDR3 protein. The sample shows a few hundred thousand distinct CDR3 sequences, around 93% of them seen only once. The sample taken for sequencing was CD4+ T cells from PBMCs. These receptors were collected from a human donor with multiple sclerosis.

The V and J genes are TRBV11-2 and TRBJ2-3; 9 nucleotides line up with TRBD2. The trim removed 5 bases at V and 2 bases at J, leaving 8 bases unmatched. CDR3 size: 16 residues. From germline, CDR1 is SGHAT and CDR2 FQNNGV. CDR3 amino acids: CASSPKTSGYTDTQYF. The CDR3 DNA reads TGTGCCAGCAGCCCAAAGACTAGCGGATACACAGATACGCAGTATTTT.

This rearrangement joins TRBV7-6 to TRBJ1-2; 7 nucleotides line up with TRBD1. Trimming removed 7 bases from V and 3 bases from J; junction bases left unmatched: 20. This CDR3 comprises 18 residues. Germline CDR1 is SGHVS and CDR2 is FNYEAQ. For the CDR3, the DNA is TGTGCCAGCACCTCAAGCTTAATACCAGGGGGGGGCGACTATGGCTACACCTTC. It encodes CASTSSLIPGGGDYGYTF.